This T cell receptor beta chain appears in the sequencing data of a study of PD-1 blockade in classical Hodgkin lymphoma. Study-level results: Healthy donors reportedly exceeded newly diagnosed patients in baseline TCR diversity.

Notes on this clone: Antigen unknown. A read error may produce the germline difference seen at one junction end.

TCRdb keeps only in-frame clones here, not all; method: immunoSEQ multiplex PCR. The sample has approximately 160,000 clones; around 84% are singletons. In germline, CDR1 is MRHNA, CDR2 SNTAGT. The CDR3 sequence is 16 residues long. In every patient, relapse followed autologous stem cell transplantation, while exposure to brentuximab vedotin differed. This receptor was taken from a human donor with classical Hodgkin lymphoma. The material was peripheral blood mononuclear cells (PBMCs), obtained before the second cycle of nivolumab. The chain employs TRBV6-4 and TRBJ1-3; D possibly corresponds to TRBD1 (5 bases). The CDR3 sequence is CASSYSWGSSGNTIYF. CDR3 DNA sequence: TGTGCCAGCAGTTACTCCTGGGGGAGCTCTGGAAACACCATATATTTT.